This TCR beta chain emerged from a study of regulatory T cells in long-lasting Graves disease. This CDR3 has 15 amino acids. V lost 6 bases to trimming and J lost 4 bases, with 19 bases between them. Per germline, CDR1 MNHEY and CDR2 SVGEGT. Time point: newly diagnosed GD, antithyroid drugs for less than 3 months. PBMC-derived RNA was used for the TCR library. CDR3 regions were amplified by Arm-PCR using iRepertoire HTBI primers to build TCR beta libraries. TCRdb independently ran MiXCR on the multiplex PCR reads; one entry per CDR3 protein. The table lists 600,000 to 650,000 distinct CDR3 sequences, about 15% of them singletons, with 15% to 20% in the top ten. These records were also assigned to another study, of T cells in Graves' hyperthyroidism and ophthalmopathy. That publication notes: HTBI primers were used for first-round RT-PCR of the TCR CDR3. Most thyroid clonotypes that were expanded above 0.001 also turned up in blood. In simple terms, a model built on 13 V-J features told ophthalmopathy apart from stable hyperthyroidism.

This clonotype was obtained from a woman aged 25 to 45 with Graves disease. The sample here was peripheral blood mononuclear cells (PBMCs), taken at new diagnosis, from a patient treated with antithyroid drugs. V and J are TRBV6-2 or TRBV6-3 and TRBJ2-7; D is possibly TRBD1 (6 bases). The CDR3 reads CASRGTGTKNYEQYF. CDR3 DNA: TGTGCCAGCAGGGGAACCGGGACAAAAAATTACGAGCAGTACTTC.